This T cell receptor beta chain was captured by sequencing in a study of shared clonotypes between healthy human individuals. This clone was seen just once. The ends were cut back, 2 bases at V and 7 bases at J, with 12 bases in the middle. The germline V gene has CDR1 GTSNPN and CDR2 SVGIG (reference sequence). CDR3 length: 12 residues. TCRdb's table, derived via immunoSEQ multiplex PCR, lists solely in-frame clones and lacks some. This sample has 2,500,000 or so clones, with roughly nine tenths found just once. The sequenced sample was naive CD4+ T cells sorted from blood. Subset meaning: CD45RA+ positively selected. J is TRBJ2-7 and V is TRBV30; possible D gene TRBD2, 5 bases. This receptor was identified in a man between 18 and 29 years old in good health. The CDR3 region is CAWSSLASEQYF. The CDR3 DNA reads as TGTGCCTGGAGTAGTCTAGCAAGTGAGCAGTACTTC.